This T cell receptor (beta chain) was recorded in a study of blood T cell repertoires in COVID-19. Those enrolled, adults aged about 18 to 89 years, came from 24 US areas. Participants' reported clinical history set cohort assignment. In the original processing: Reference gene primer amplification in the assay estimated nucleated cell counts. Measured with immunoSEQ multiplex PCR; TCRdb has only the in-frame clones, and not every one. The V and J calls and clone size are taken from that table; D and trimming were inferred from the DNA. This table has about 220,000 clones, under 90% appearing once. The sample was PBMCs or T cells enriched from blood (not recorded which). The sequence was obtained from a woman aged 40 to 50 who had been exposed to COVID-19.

CDR3 amino acids: CASSLPGNTDTQYF. The CDR3, as DNA: TGTGCCAGCAGTTTACCCGGTAACACAGATACGCAGTATTTT. This chain connects TRBV28 to TRBJ2-3; D unresolved. This CDR3 is built from 14 residues. Germline V gene sequence: CDR1 MDHEN, CDR2 SYDVKM. Trimming took off 2 bases at V and 2 bases at J, with 8 bases between the two ends.